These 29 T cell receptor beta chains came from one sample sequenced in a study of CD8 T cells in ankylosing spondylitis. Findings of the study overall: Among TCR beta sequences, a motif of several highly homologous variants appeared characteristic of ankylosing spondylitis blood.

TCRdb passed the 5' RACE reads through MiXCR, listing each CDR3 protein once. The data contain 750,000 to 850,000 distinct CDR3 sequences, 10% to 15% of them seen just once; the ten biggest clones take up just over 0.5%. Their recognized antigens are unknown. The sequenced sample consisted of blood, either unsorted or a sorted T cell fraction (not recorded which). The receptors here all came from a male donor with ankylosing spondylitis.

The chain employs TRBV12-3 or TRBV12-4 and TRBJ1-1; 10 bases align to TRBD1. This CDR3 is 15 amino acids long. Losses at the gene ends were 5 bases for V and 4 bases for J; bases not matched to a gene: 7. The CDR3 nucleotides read TGTGCCAGCAGTCTTCGGGGACAGGGGACCACTGAAGCTTTCTTT. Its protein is CASSLRGQGTTEAFF.

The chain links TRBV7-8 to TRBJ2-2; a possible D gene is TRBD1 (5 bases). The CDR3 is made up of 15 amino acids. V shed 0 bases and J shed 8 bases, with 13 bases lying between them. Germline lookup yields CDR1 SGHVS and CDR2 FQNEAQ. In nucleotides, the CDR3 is TGTGCCAGCAGCTTAGCTAACAGGATTACGGGGGAGCTGTTTTTT. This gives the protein CASSLANRITGELFF.

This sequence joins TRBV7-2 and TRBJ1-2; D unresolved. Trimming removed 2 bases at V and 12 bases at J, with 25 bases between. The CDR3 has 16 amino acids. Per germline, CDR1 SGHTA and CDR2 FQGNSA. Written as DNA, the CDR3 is TGTGCCAGCAGCTTATTTACAGCTCCCGACTTAGGAGGCCACACCTTC. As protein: CASSLFTAPDLGGHTF. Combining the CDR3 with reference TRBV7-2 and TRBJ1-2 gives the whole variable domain GAGVSQSPSNKVTEKGKDVELRCDPISGHTALYWYRQSLGQGLEFLIYFQGNSAPDKSGLPSDRFSAERTGGSVSTLTIQRTQQEDSAVYLCASSLFTAPDLGGHTFGSGTRLTVV.

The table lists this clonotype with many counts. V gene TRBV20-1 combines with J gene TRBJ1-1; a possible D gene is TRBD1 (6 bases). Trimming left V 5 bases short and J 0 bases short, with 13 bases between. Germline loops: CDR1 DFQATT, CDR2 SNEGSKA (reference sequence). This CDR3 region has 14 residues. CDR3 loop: CSAGQNLMNTEAFF. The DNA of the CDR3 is TGCAGTGCTGGACAGAATCTCATGAACACTGAAGCTTTCTTT.

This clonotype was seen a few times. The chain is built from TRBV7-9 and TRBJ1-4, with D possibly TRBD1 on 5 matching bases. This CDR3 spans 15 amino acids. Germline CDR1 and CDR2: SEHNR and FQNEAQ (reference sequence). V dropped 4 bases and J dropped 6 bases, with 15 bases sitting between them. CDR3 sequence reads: CASSYRWGNDEKLFF. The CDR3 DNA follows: TGTGCCAGCAGCTATAGGTGGGGGAATGATGAAAAACTGTTTTTT.

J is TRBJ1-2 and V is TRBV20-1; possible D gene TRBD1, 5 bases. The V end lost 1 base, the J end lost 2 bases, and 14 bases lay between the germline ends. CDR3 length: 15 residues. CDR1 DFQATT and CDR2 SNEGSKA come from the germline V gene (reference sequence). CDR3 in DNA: TGCAGTGCTAGAGGGTTCGGGCAGGGCAACTATGGCTACACCTTC. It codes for CSARGFGQGNYGYTF.

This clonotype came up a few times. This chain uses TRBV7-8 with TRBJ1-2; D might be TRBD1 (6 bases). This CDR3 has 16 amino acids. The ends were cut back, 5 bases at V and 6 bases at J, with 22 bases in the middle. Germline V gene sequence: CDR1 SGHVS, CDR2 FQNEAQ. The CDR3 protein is CASSARLATGLDGYTF. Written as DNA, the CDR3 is TGTGCCAGCAGCGCCAGACTAGCCACAGGGTTGGATGGCTACACCTTC.

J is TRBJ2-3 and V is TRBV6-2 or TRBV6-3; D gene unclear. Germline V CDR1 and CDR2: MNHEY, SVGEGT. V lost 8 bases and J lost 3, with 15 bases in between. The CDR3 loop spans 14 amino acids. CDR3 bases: TGTGCCAGCCGAGTGATAGGAGAAACAGATACGCAGTATTTT. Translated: CASRVIGETDTQYF.

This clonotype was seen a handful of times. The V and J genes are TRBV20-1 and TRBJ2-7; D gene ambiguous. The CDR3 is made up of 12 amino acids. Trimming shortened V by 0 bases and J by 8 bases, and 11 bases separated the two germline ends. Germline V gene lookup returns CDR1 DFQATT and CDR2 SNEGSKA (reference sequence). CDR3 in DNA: TGCAGTGCTAGAGATTCGGCCAAGAAGCAGTACTTC. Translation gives CSARDSAKKQYF.

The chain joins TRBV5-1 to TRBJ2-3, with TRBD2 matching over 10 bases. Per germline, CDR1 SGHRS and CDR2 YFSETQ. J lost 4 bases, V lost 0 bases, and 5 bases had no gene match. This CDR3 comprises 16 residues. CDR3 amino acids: CASSLGASGGADTQYF. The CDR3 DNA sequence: TGCGCCAGCAGCTTGGGTGCTAGCGGGGGCGCAGATACGCAGTATTTT.

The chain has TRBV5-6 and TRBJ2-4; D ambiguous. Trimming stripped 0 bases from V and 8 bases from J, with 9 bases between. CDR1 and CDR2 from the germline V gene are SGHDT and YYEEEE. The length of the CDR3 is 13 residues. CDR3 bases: TGTGCCAGCAGCTTGGTAGAGAAGGACATTCAGTACTTC. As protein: CASSLVEKDIQYF.

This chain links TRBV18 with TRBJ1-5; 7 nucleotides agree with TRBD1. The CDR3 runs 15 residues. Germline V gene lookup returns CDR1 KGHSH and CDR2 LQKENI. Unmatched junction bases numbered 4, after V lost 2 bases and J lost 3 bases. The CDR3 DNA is TGTGCCAGCTCACCAATGGGACAGTACAATCAGCCCCAGCATTTT. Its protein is CASSPMGQYNQPQHF.

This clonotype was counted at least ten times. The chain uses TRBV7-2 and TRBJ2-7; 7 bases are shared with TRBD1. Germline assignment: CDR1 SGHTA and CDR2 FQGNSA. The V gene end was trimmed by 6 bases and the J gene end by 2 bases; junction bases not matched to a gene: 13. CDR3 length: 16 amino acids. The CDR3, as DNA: TGTGCCAGCAGAACCATCGGGACAGTCCTCCCCTACGAGCAGTACTTC. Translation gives CASRTIGTVLPYEQYF.

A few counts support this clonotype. The CDR3: CASSQEVGYSSYNEQFF. The CDR3 DNA sequence: TGTGCCAGCAGCCAAGAAGTGGGGTATAGCTCCTACAATGAGCAGTTCTTC. The chain links TRBV3-1 to TRBJ2-1; D call uncertain. The length of the CDR3 is 17 residues. V dropped 0 bases and J dropped 0 bases, with 12 bases sitting between them. In germline, CDR1 is LGHDT, CDR2 YNNKEL (reference sequence).

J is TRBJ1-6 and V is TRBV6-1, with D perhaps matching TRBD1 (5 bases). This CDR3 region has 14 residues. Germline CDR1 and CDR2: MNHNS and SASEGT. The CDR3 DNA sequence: TGTGCAGTTGGGAGGCGACAGCAAAATTCACCCCTCCACTTT. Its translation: CAVGRRQQNSPLHF.

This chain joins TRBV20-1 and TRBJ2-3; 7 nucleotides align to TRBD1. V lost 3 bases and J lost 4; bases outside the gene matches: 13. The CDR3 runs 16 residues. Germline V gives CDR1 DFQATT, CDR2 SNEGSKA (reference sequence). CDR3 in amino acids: CSASSFRDSSPDTQYF. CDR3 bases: TGCAGTGCTAGCTCTTTCCGGGACAGTTCTCCAGATACGCAGTATTTT.

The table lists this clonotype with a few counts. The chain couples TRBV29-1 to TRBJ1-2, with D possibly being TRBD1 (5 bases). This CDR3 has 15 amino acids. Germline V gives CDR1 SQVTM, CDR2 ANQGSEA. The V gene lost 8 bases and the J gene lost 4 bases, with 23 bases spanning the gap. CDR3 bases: TGCAGCATCCCGAGGTTGGGGACGGACCTCTATGGCTACACCTTC. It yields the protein CSIPRLGTDLYGYTF.

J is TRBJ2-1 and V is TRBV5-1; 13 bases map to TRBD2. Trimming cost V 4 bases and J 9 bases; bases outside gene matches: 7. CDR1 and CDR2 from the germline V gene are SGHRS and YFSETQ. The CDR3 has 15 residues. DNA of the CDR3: TGCGCCAGCAGCCACGGACTAGCGGGAGCTACTGAGCAGTTCTTC. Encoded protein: CASSHGLAGATEQFF. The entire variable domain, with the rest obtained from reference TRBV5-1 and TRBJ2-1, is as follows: KAGVTQTPRYLIKTRGQQVTLSCSPISGHRSVSWYQQTPGQGLQFLFEYFSETQRNKGNFPGRFSGRQFSNSRSEMNVSTLELGDSALYLCASSHGLAGATEQFFGPGTRLTVL.

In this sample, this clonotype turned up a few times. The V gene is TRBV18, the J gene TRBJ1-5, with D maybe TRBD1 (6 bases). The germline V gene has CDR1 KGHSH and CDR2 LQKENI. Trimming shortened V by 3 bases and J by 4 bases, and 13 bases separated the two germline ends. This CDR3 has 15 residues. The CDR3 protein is CASSPRQDLNQPQHF. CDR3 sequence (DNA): TGTGCCAGCTCACCGAGACAGGATTTAAATCAGCCCCAGCATTTT.

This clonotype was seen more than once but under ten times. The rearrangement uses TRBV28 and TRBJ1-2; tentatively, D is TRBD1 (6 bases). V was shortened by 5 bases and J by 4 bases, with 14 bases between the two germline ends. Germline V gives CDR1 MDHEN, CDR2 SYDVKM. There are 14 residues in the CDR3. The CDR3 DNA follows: TGTGCCAGCAGTATATTAACAGGGCTCTATGGCTACACCTTC. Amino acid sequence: CASSILTGLYGYTF.

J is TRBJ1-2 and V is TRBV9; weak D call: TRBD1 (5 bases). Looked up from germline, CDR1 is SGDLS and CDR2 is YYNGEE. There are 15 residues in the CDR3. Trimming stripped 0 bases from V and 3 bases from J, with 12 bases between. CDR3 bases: TGTGCCAGCAGCGTAGATTCAGGGCGAGACTATGGCTACACCTTC. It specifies CASSVDSGRDYGYTF.

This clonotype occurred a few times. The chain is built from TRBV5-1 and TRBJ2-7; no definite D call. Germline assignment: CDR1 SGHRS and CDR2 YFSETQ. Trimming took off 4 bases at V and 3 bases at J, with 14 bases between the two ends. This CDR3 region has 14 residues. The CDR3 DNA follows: TGCGCCAGCAGCCCCCGGTCGAGATTCTACGAGCAGTACTTC. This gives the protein CASSPRSRFYEQYF.

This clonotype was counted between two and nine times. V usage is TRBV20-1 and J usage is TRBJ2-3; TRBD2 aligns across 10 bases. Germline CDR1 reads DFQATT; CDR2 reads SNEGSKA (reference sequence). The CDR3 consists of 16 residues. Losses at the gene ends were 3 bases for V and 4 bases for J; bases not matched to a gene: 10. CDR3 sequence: CSASSNLAGEADTQYF. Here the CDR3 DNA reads TGCAGTGCTAGTTCCAACCTAGCGGGAGAGGCAGATACGCAGTATTTT.

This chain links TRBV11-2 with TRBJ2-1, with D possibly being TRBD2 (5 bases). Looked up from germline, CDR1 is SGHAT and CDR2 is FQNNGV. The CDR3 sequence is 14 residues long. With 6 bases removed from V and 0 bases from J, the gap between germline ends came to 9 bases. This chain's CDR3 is CASRLGPSYNEQFF. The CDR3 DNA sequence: TGTGCCAGCAGACTAGGTCCCTCCTACAATGAGCAGTTCTTC.

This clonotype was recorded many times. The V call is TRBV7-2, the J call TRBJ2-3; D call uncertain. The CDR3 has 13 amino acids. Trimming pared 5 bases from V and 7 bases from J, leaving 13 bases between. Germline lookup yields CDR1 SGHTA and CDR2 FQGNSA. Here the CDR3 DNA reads TGTGCCAGCAGCAGACCCCCTAGGAATACGCAGTATTTT. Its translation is CASSRPPRNTQYF.

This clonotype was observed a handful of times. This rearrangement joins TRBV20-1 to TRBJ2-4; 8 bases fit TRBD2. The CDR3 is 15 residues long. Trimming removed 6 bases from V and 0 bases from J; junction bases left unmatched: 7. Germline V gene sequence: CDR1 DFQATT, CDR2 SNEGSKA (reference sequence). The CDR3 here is CSAMTSELAKNIQYF. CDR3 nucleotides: TGCAGTGCCATGACTAGCGAGTTAGCCAAAAACATTCAGTACTTC.

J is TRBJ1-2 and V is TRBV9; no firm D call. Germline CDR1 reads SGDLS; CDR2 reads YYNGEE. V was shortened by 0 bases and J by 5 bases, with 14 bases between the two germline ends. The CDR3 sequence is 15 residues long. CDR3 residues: CASSVAPGLGYGYTF. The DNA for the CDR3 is TGTGCCAGCAGCGTAGCCCCCGGGCTGGGTTATGGCTACACCTTC. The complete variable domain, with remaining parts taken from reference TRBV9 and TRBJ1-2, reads DSGVTQTPKHLITATGQRVTLRCSPRSGDLSVYWYQQSLDQGLQFLIQYYNGEERAKGNILERFSAQQFPDLHSELNLSSLELGDSALYFCASSVAPGLGYGYTFGSGTRLTVV.

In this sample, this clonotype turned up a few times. The CDR3 spells CASSQAWRRGTYNEQFF. CDR3 sequence (DNA): TGCGCCAGCAGCCAAGCTTGGAGGAGGGGGACTTACAATGAGCAGTTCTTC. This chain connects TRBV4-3 to TRBJ2-1; perhaps D is TRBD1 or TRBD2 (6 bases each). Germline assignment: CDR1 LGHNA and CDR2 YSLEER. The V and J ends lost 1 base and 4 bases respectively, with 17 bases between them. The CDR3 is 17 residues long.

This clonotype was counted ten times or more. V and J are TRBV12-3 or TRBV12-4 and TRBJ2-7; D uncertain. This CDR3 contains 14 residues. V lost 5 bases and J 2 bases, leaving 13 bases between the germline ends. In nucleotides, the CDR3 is TGTGCCAGCAGTCCCCGTTGGCGGACCTACGAGCAGTACTTC. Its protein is CASSPRWRTYEQYF.